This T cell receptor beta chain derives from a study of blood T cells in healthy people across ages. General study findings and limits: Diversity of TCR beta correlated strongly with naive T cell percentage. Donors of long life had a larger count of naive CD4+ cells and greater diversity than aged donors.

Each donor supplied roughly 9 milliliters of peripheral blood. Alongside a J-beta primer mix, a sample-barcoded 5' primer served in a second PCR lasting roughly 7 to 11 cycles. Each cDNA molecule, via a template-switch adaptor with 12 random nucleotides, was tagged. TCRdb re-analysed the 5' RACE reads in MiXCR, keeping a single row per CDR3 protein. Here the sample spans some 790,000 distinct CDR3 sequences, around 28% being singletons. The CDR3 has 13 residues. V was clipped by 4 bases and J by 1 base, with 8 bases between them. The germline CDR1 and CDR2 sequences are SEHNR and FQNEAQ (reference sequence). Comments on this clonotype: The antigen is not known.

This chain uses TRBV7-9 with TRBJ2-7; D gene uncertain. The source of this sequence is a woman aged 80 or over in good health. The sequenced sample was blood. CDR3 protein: CASSSWGSYEQYF. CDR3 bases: TGTGCCAGCAGCTCGTGGGGTTCCTACGAGCAGTACTTC.